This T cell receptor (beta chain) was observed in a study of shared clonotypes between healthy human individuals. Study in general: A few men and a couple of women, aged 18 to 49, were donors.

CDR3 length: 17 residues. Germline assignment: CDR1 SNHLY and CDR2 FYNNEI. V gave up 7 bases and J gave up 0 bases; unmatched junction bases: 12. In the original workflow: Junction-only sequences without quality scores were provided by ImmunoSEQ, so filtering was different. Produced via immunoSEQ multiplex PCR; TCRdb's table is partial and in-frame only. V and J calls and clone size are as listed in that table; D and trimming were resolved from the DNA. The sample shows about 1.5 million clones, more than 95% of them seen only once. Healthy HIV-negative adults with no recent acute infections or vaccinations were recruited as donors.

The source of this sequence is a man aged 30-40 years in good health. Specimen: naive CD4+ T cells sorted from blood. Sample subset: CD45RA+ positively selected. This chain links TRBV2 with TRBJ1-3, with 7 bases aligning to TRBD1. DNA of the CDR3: TGTGCCAGCACCCCGGACAGGTTTCAGTTCTCTGGAAACACCATATATTTT. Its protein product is CASTPDRFQFSGNTIYF.